Listed below are T cell receptor beta chains from one sample, sequenced in a study of CD8+CD57+ T cells in acquired aplastic anemia. MiXCR, run by TCRdb on the reads, gives a single entry per CDR3 protein. The sample holds 200,000 to 300,000 distinct CDR3 sequences, roughly 82% seen once. Sequencing was carried out using sorted CD4+, CD8+, or CD8+CD57+ T cells (not recorded which) from PBMCs. Source of these receptors: a human donor with aplastic anemia. CDR3s include the opening cysteine and the closing phenylalanine or tryptophan. D genes are given only for firm matches. Clone sizes are given selectively: once, few, many, or a class where the clone is expanded.

abundance	d_gene	j_gene	v_gene	CDR3aa	CDR3nt
-	-	TRBJ2-3	TRBV7-8	CASSDGGRHTQYF	TGTGCCAGCAGCGACGGGGGCAGACATACGCAGTATTTT
-	TRBD1	TRBJ1-1	TRBV19	CATVPGQGVREAFF	TGTGCCACTGTCCCGGGACAGGGGGTGAGAGAAGCTTTCTTT
-	-	TRBJ1-2	TRBV20-1	CSARGGLDYGYTF	TGCAGTGCTAGGGGAGGGCTGGACTATGGCTACACCTTC
-	-	TRBJ2-7	TRBV15	CSTNGRGLAYEQYF	TGCAGCACCAACGGCCGGGGCCTAGCCTACGAGCAGTACTTC
-	TRBD2	TRBJ2-1	TRBV24-1	CATSEGLAKQFF	TGTGCCACCAGTGAGGGACTAGCCAAGCAGTTCTTC
few	-	TRBJ2-3	TRBV15	CATSRDQAGWGDTQYF	TGTGCCACCAGCAGAGATCAGGCGGGGTGGGGAGATACGCAGTATTTT
-	TRBD1	TRBJ1-2	TRBV6-5	CASSYSQLQGQDGYTF	TGTGCCAGCAGTTACAGTCAGCTCCAGGGACAGGATGGCTACACCTTC
-	-	TRBJ1-1	TRBV7-2	CASSLALARDTEDFF	TGTGCCAGCAGCTTAGCTCTAGCACGCGATACTGAGGATTTCTTT
-	TRBD2	TRBJ2-1	TRBV10-3	CAITDTTSGGYNEQFF	TGTGCCATCACCGATACCACTAGCGGGGGCTACAATGAGCAGTTCTTC
-	TRBD2	TRBJ2-5	TRBV24-1	CATSGYGTRQETQYF	TGTGCCACCAGTGGCTATGGGACTAGGCAAGAGACCCAGTACTTC
-	TRBD2	TRBJ2-5	TRBV9	CASSVGLADTDTYF	TGTGCCAGCAGCGTAGGACTAGCGGACACAGATACGTATTTT
-	TRBD2	TRBJ2-1	TRBV9	CASSLASGAGDKQFF	TGTGCCAGCAGTTTAGCTAGCGGGGCCGGAGATAAGCAGTTCTTC
-	-	TRBJ2-2	TRBV7-9	CASSLVRGELSF	TGTGCCAGCAGCTTAGTGCGCGGGGAGCTGTCTTTT
-	-	TRBJ1-2	TRBV4-1	CASSQGTDYGYTF	TGCGCCAGCAGCCAAGGGACAGACTATGGCTACACCTTC
-	TRBD1	TRBJ1-1	TRBV15	CASYRGGVGTQDFF	TGTGCCAGCTACAGGGGTGGGGTGGGGACTCAAGATTTCTTT
-	-	TRBJ2-7	TRBV7-3	CASSSLDGLSYEQYF	TGTGCCAGCAGCTCCCTGGACGGCCTCTCCTACGAGCAGTACTTC
-	-	TRBJ1-2	TRBV5-5	CASSFTQRRTYGYTF	TGCGCCAGCAGCTTCACACAACGACGGACCTATGGCTACACCTTC
-	TRBD1	TRBJ1-2	TRBV7-6	CASTLGTVPTGANTF	TGTGCCAGCACCCTAGGGACAGTCCCCACTGGGGCCAACACCTTC
-	-	TRBJ1-2	TRBV7-9	CASSSFSQNIYYTF	TGTGCCAGCAGCTCATTTTCCCAGAACATTTACTACACCTTC
-	TRBD2	TRBJ2-1	TRBV20-1	CSAPTSGGGNEQFF	TGCAGTGCCCCAACTAGCGGGGGGGGTAATGAGCAGTTCTTC
-	-	TRBJ1-2	TRBV7-6	CASSAGGVGGYTF	TGTGCCAGCAGCGCTGGAGGGGTTGGTGGCTACACCTTC
-	TRBD2	TRBJ2-3	TRBV2	CASSLAGTPDTHFF	TGTGCCAGCAGCTTAGCGGGCACTCCTGATACGCATTTTTTT
-	TRBD2	TRBJ2-5	TRBV7-8	CASSIRSGRETQYF	TGTGCCAGCAGCATCCGCAGCGGGAGGGAGACCCAGTACTTC
-	-	TRBJ1-6	TRBV7-8	CASSLSSYNAPHYF	TGTGCCAGCAGCTTGAGTTCCTATAATGCACCCCACTACTTT
-	-	TRBJ2-3	TRBV2	CASSLDDASTDTQYF	TGTGCCAGCAGTTTAGACGACGCTAGCACAGATACGCAGTATTTT
-	TRBD1	TRBJ2-7	TRBV6-1	CASRQPRDRSSYEQYF	TGTGCCAGCAGACAACCGAGGGACAGGAGCTCCTACGAGCAGTACTTC
-	TRBD2	TRBJ2-1	TRBV11-2	CASSLGAGIYNEQFF	TGTGCCAGCAGCTTAGGAGCGGGGATCTACAATGAGCAGTTCTTC